These T cell receptor beta chains were read from a single sample in a study of T cell repertoires in cytomegalovirus infection. MiXCR was run by TCRdb on the reads, yielding one entry per CDR3 protein. The sample yields about 530,000 distinct CDR3 sequences, about a quarter seen once. The sequenced material came from PBMCs. The receptor source for this set is a human donor in good health (CMV status not recorded). Some clones in this sample may be carry-over from other donors' samples. Both conserved end residues are part of each CDR3. The size of a clone is reported for some rows only, either as once, few or many, or as a class for expanded clones.

V | length | size | CDR3
TRBV19 | 15 | . | CASSSDRVIRNEQFF
TRBV6-2/TRBV6-3 | 18 | . | CASSIGTSGALAKNIQYF
TRBV19 | 13 | . | CASSIMGGTEAFF
TRBV6-1 | 14 | . | CASSEEGGLGELFF
TRBV15 | 17 | . | CATSRAWSGRVPHEQYF
TRBV7-2 | 13 | many | CASSRRQGIWAFF
TRBV7-2 | 14 | . | CASGNRDPRGEQFF
TRBV12-3/TRBV12-4 | 21 | many | CASSPTGLAGVGGRGDNEQFF
TRBV6-2/TRBV6-3 | 14 | . | CASSYSGTRINPFF
TRBV7-2 | 15 | many | CASNPRAEEGYGYTF
TRBV5-4 | 13 | . | CASSFHLQETQYF
TRBV7-9 | 15 | few | CASSTGQARVHEQYF
TRBV28 | 16 | once | CASSLWSRTEDYGYTF
TRBV19 | 15 | few | CASSLIQGRQETQYF
TRBV5-5 | 14 | . | CASSSLAGRQPQHF
TRBV19 | 13 | few | CASTLDRNQPQHF
TRBV6-5 | 15 | few | CASKGSSLAGETQYF
TRBV11-3 | 12 | . | CASSLERDSRLF
TRBV5-6 | 16 | . | CASSFPPASGANVLTF
TRBV30 | 16 | . | CAWSAGGRPTTGELFF
TRBV20-1 | 13 | many | CSVKGQGQSPLHF
TRBV14 | 16 | . | CASSHLRNSDQETQYF
TRBV7-8 | 12 | . | CASSLSQGAAFF
TRBV6-2/TRBV6-3 | 15 | . | CASSYEAGGKDTQYF
TRBV12-3/TRBV12-4 | 13 | few | CASRGQGKETQYF
TRBV19 | 15 | . | CASSTPGRRIGELFF
TRBV7-3 | 13 | many | CASSRDPNTEAFF
TRBV7-2 | 15 | many | CASSLSGAGNQPQHF
TRBV10-3 | 17 | . | CAISDGTSGTTTYEQYF
TRBV24-1 | 15 | . | CATSKQGEAYNEQFF
TRBV11-2 | 13 | many | CASSQGRYYGYTF
TRBV29-1 | 12 | . | CSANRGPYEQYF
TRBV19 | 12 | . | CASSRGANGYTF
TRBV6-1 | 12 | . | CASRAWGPEAFF
TRBV5-4 | 15 | few | CASRYLGGRGNEQFF
TRBV12-3/TRBV12-4 | 15 | . | CASSGPGQGIDEQFF
TRBV7-8 | 13 | many | CASSLPGSYEQYF
TRBV11-2 | 15 | . | CASSLTPGGGETQYF
TRBV7-6 | 15 | . | CASSLASGSYDTQYF
TRBV6-5 | 15 | few | CASSYSGLGLNIQYF
TRBV20-1 | 16 | few | CSARVGAGTNTGELFF
TRBV28 | 13 | . | CASSGGHSYEQYF
TRBV6-2/TRBV6-3 | 12 | few | CASSYARAEAFF
TRBV7-2 | 16 | . | CASSLGAGRNTGELFF
TRBV6-1 | 13 | few | CASSLTGANEQYF
TRBV12-3/TRBV12-4 | 15 | . | CASSFSGPANYGYTF
TRBV28 | 13 | few | CASSFRGGTGGHF
TRBV19 | 15 | . | CASSIGSREAYEQYF
TRBV7-2 | 13 | . | CASSWDPPYEQYF
TRBV28 | 15 | few | CASRGVGQGYEKLFF
TRBV27 | 15 | few | CASSFGESSYNEQFF
TRBV11-2 | 15 | few | CASSFHRGRGTEAFF
TRBV20-1 | 13 | . | CSALGQMNTEAFF